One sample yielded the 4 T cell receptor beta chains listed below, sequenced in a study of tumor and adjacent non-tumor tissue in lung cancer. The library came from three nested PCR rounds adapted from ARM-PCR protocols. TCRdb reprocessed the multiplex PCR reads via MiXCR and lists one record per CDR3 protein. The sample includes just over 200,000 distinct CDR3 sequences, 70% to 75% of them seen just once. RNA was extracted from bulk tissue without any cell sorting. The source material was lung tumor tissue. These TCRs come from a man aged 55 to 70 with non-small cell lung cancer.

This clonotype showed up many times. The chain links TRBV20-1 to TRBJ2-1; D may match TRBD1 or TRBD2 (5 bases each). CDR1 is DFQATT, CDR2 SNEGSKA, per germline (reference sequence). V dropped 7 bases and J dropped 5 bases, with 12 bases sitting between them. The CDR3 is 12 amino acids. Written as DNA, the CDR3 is TGCAGTGATCGGGACCCTAACAATGAGCAGTTCTTC. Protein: CSDRDPNNEQFF.

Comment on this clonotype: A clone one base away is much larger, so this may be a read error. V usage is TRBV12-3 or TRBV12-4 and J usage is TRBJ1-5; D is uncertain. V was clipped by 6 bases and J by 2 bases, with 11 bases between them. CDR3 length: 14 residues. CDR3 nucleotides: TGTGCCAGCAGACGGACCTACGGCAATCAGCCCCAGCATTTT. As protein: CASRRTYGNQPQHF.

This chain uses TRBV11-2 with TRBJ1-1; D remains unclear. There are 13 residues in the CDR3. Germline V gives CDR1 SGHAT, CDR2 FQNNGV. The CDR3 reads CANTQQEYTEAFF. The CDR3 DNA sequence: TGTGCTAATACTCAGCAGGAATACACTGAAGCTTTCTTT.

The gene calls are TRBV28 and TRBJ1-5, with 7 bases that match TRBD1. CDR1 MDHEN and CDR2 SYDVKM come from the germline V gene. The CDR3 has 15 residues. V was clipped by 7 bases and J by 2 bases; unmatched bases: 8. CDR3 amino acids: CASTHRTGGNQPQHF. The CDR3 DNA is TGTGCCAGCACTCATCGGACAGGCGGCAATCAGCCCCAGCATTTT.